This TCR beta chain was sequenced in a study of blood T cell repertoires in COVID-19. Study context: Sites in the United States, Italy and Spain provided acute and convalescent COVID-19 samples. From T cells, B-cell-depleted T cells, or PBMCs came the material, which was cDNA or gDNA.

In the authors' methods: Reference gene primers were amplified, and this amplification served to estimate nucleated cell counts. This table comes from immunoSEQ multiplex PCR, and its TCRdb copy is limited to in-frame clones, with some not included. V and J calls and clone size are given by that table; D and trimming were obtained from the DNA. This table has some 93,000 clones, approximately 86% appearing once. After removal of 0 bases from V and 3 bases from J, the junction contained 4 bases not matched to a gene. The CDR3 runs 16 residues. Germline CDR1 and CDR2: MNHEY and SMNVEV (reference sequence).

This chain links TRBV27 with TRBJ1-3, with 8 nucleotides matching TRBD1. The receptor was derived from a woman aged 80 or older with acute or convalescent COVID-19. Material for sequencing was peripheral blood. The DNA for the CDR3 is TGTGCCAGCAGTTTATCTGGACAGGGAGGTGGAAACACCATATATTTT. Translated: CASSLSGQGGGNTIYF.